This T cell receptor beta chain was identified during a study of shared clonotypes between healthy human individuals (dated by TCRdb to 2019 to 2021). Some background on the complete study: A couple of women and a few men aged 18 to 49 years were included in the cohort. For each donor, three plates each were used for CD4 naive and CD4 memory, two plates were used for CD8 naive, and one plate was used for CD8 memory. The study deeply sequenced blood TCR repertoires of about 5 healthy adults to estimate repertoire size and the extent of clonotype sharing between individuals. To increase sequencing depth and limit assay-specific biases, different laboratories used diverse techniques to prepare libraries and sequence TCR repertoires. Per donor, leukapheresis produced somewhere between about 0.94 and 9 billion PBMCs.

The donors were healthy, HIV-negative adults with no recently reported acute infections or vaccinations. Only Caucasian adults living in Nashville, Tennessee, USA were represented among the donors. CD4+ T cells were enriched through magnetic negative selection, after which naive cells were positively selected on CD45RA and the remaining negative fraction served as the memory subset. Blood was collected by leukapheresis, and PBMCs were isolated by Ficoll-Histopaque density gradient centrifugation and then cryopreserved in liquid nitrogen vapor phase. Analytical flow cytometry was used to check the purity and quantity of every magnetically sorted T cell population. Each sorted fraction had its genomic DNA isolated and then quantified by UV absorbance on a Nanodrop 2000c. In regard to this clone: Its antigen is still unknown. Base-call qualities are not available, and no considerably larger clone is one nucleotide away.

V gives up 6 bases and J gives up 10 bases, and the segment between their germline ends measures 15 bases. Taken from the germline V gene, the CDR1 and CDR2 loops are SNHLY and FYNNEI. From cysteine to phenylalanine, the CDR3 is 12 amino acids long. The entry retains the CDR3 DNA only, 36 bases that are in frame from base 1. Using the deep immunoSEQ assay, TCR CDR3 regions were amplified from genomic DNA by multiplex PCR. Extracted genomic DNA from each cell subset was spread evenly across all wells of several immunoSEQ 96-well plates, with each plate serving as a replicate. For sorted subsets, each replicate PCR was loaded with 150 to 250 ng genomic DNA, equivalent to 25,000 to 30,000 T cell genomes. The purified libraries were quantified using a Qubit 3.0 fluorometer, sized with a Bioanalyzer 2100, and then quantified again using the KAPA Library Quantification kit. Every immunoSEQ 96-well plate was sequenced on a dedicated single-read 150-cycle Illumina NextSeq 550 flow cell. Per the source publication's procedure: Because the immunoSEQ output included only junctional sequences and no quality scores, the filtering could not be the same as the filtering used for full-length reads. To assign V/J genes and CDR3, sequences were annotated using PyIR, a Python wrapper for IgBLAST v1.9, with IMGT germline references. Reads were removed for weak V/J assignments (E-value above 1e-6), missing CDR3, stop codons, out-of-frame junctions, or ambiguous translated residues. V3J clonotypes were defined as sequences sharing an identical inferred V gene, J gene, and CDR3 amino acid sequence. Percentage overlap between repertoires was computed as shared unique clonotypes divided by the size of the smaller repertoire. RTK rarefaction, the Chao1 estimator, and Recon v2.1 estimates of unobserved clonotypes were used to assess repertoire richness. Generation probabilities were computed with OLGA for all TCRbeta clonotypes obtained by the gDNA method from several donors. Imported from immuneACCESS, the table was reduced by TCRdb to in-frame sequences with V and J called. These copies leave out some clones; in studies compared against another copy, an unresolved V gene accounts for under half, and the cause of the remainder is not known. That table furnishes V, J and clone size, whereas the DNA furnished D and trimming. The sample includes 950,000 to 1,200,000 clones, with about 72% observed a single time. The top ten clones comprise about 0.94% of the sample.

Broad study findings and their caveats: Because the study included a small number of donors, the genetic and exposure-history diversity represented was limited. Across a handful of donors, approximately 4.6% of naive CD4, approximately 3.5% of naive CD8, about 2.3% of memory CD4, and about 0.44% of memory CD8 clonotypes were shared. Incomplete sequencing was indicated by rarefaction of sorted-subset datasets, despite the large sequencing depth. Pairwise subsampling led to the expectation that sequencing depth would affect the degree of clonotype sharing among donors. Compared with non-shared clonotypes, the clonotypes found in all four sorted-subset donors had higher generation probabilities. Larger estimated clonotype richness was generally found for naive subsets than for memory subsets. Sampling was restricted to blood, and TCR repertoires in tissue are likely to differ from TCR repertoires in blood.

The sequenced sample was memory CD4+ T cells from PBMCs. The intended sense of this specimen's cell subset or site label: CD45RA-negative fraction. The chain is assembled from TRBV2 and TRBJ1-2; the D region possibly corresponds to TRBD1 (5 bases align). This TCR came from a man aged 18-30 years in good health. Some clones in this sample may be carry-over from other donors' samples. The sequenced DNA is TGTGCCAGCAGCGCTAGGGACGGCTTCTACACCTTC. This translates into CASSARDGFYTF. The entire variable domain, with the stretches around the CDR3 drawn from the reference TRBV2 and TRBJ1-2 proteins, is EPEVTQTPSHQVTQMGQEVILRCVPISNHLYFYWYRQILGQKVEFLVSFYNNEISEKSEIFDDQFSVERPDGSNFTLKIRSTKLEDSAMYFCASSARDGFYTFGSGTRLTVV.